The rows below give T cell receptor beta chains drawn from one sample of a study of cytomegalovirus exposure and HLA in healthy donors. Here immunoSEQ multiplex PCR was the method, and the copy in TCRdb shows in-frame clones only, minus some. The profile covers fewer than 150,000 clones, with 73% appearing a single time and approximately 14% taken by the ten largest. Source material: PBMCs. The origin of the receptors is a human donor in good health. Each CDR3 is given with its conserved first and last residue. A D gene is named only where the DNA matches it firmly. Clone size is not always given. Where it is, it says once, few, many or a class for expanded clones.

abundance,j_gene,d_gene,v_gene,CDR3nt,CDR3aa
.,TRBJ2-6,.,TRBV7-3,TGTGCCAGCAGCTTATACGGGTTCTCTGGGGCCAACGTCCTGACTTTC,CASSLYGFSGANVLTF
.,TRBJ2-7,TRBD2,TRBV29-1,TGCAGCGTTGAAGTGACAGGACTAGCGGAATTTGAGCAGTACTTC,CSVEVTGLAEFEQYF
.,TRBJ2-2,TRBD2,TRBV10-3,TGTGCCATCAGTGAAGGAGCGGGGGGGAACACCGGGGAGCTGTTTTTT,CAISEGAGGNTGELFF
.,TRBJ2-1,.,TRBV7-3,TGTGCCAGCAGCCCCACGGGTGGCAATGAGCAGTTCTTC,CASSPTGGNEQFF
.,TRBJ2-2,TRBD2,TRBV6-4,TGTGCCAGCAGTGAAAGGACTAGCGGGATCGGGGAGCTGTTTTTT,CASSERTSGIGELFF
.,TRBJ2-1,.,TRBV7-2,TGTGCCAGCAGCTTAGTAGCGGAGCTTTACAATGAGCAGTTCTTC,CASSLVAELYNEQFF
.,TRBJ2-7,.,TRBV6-5,TGTGCCAGCAGTCAGGCCTCCACCCCCTACGAGCAGTACTTC,CASSQASTPYEQYF
.,TRBJ1-4,.,TRBV18,TGTGCCAGCTCACTTCGCGTTGATGAAAAACTGTTTTTT,CASSLRVDEKLFF
.,TRBJ2-3,TRBD2,TRBV2,TGTGCCAGCTGGGGACTAGGGGGTAGGACAGATACGCAGTATTTT,CASWGLGGRTDTQYF
.,TRBJ1-2,TRBD1,TRBV7-9,TGTGCCAGCAGCTTTTGGGGACAGGACTATGGCTACACCTTC,CASSFWGQDYGYTF
.,TRBJ2-1,TRBD2,TRBV9,TGTGCCAGCAGCGCCGCTAGCGGCACCTACAATGAGCAGTTCTTC,CASSAASGTYNEQFF
few,TRBJ2-7,TRBD2,TRBV27,TGTGCCAGCAGTTTATCGGGACTAGCGGGGGATCAAGAGTACTTC,CASSLSGLAGDQEYF
.,TRBJ1-2,TRBD1,TRBV6-5,TGTGCCAGCAGGCAATCCGGGACAGACTATGGCTACACCTTC,CASRQSGTDYGYTF
.,TRBJ1-2,.,TRBV29-1,TGCAGCGGAGGCGAGAGGAACTATGGCTACACCTTC,CSGGERNYGYTF
.,TRBJ2-2,TRBD2,TRBV7-9,TGTGCCAGCAGCCCGGTCGGGACTAGCGGCACCGGGGAGCTGTTTTTT,CASSPVGTSGTGELFF
.,TRBJ2-5,TRBD2,TRBV2,TGTGCCAGCAGCAGCTCAGGGACTAGCGTGACTCAGTACTTC,CASSSSGTSVTQYF
.,TRBJ1-1,.,TRBV11-3,TGTGCCAGCAGCGAACGACAGTTAGGCCCTGAAGCTTTCTTT,CASSERQLGPEAFF
.,TRBJ1-6,.,TRBV5-1,TGCGCCAGCAGCTTCCCTCGGGAGGATTCACCCCTCCACTTT,CASSFPREDSPLHF
.,TRBJ2-1,TRBD2,TRBV7-2,TGTGCCAGCAGCCTAAGCGGGGGGGCCTGGAATGAGCAGTTCTTC,CASSLSGGAWNEQFF
.,TRBJ2-1,.,TRBV6-1,TGTGCCAGCACCTATGGGGGGGCTACCTACAATGAGCAGTTCTTC,CASTYGGATYNEQFF
once,TRBJ2-3,.,TRBV13,TGTGCCAGCAGCTTAGCGAGCACAGATACGCAGTATTTT,CASSLASTDTQYF
.,TRBJ1-5,.,TRBV5-8,TGTGCCAGCAGCTTTGGGCAGCCGAATCAGCCCCAGCATTTT,CASSFGQPNQPQHF
few,TRBJ1-4,.,TRBV11-2,TGTGCCAGCAGCGTCCAGGTGACTAATGAAAAACTGTTTTTT,CASSVQVTNEKLFF
.,TRBJ2-7,TRBD1,TRBV19,TGTGCCAGCCAGGACAGGGGGTCCTACGAGCAGTACTTC,CASQDRGSYEQYF
.,TRBJ1-6,.,TRBV18,TGTGCCACCAAAGGGGGTGGAGTATGGAATTCACCCCTCCACTTT,CATKGGGVWNSPLHF
.,TRBJ2-7,.,TRBV2,TGTGCCAGCAGTGAAGCGTTCGGGGTGACCTACGAGCAGTACTTC,CASSEAFGVTYEQYF
.,TRBJ2-1,TRBD2,TRBV6-5,TGTGCCAGCAGCCGGACTAGCGGGATGGATGAGCAGTTCTTC,CASSRTSGMDEQFF
few,TRBJ2-7,.,TRBV10-3,TGTGCCATCAGTGAATCCTTCTCCGAGCAGTACTTC,CAISESFSEQYF